This is a list of T cell receptor beta chains from one sample in a study of blood T cell repertoires in COVID-19. Assay: immunoSEQ multiplex PCR; the TCRdb copy retains only in-frame clones and omits some. Here the sample spans 200,000 to 250,000 clones, about 80% being singletons. Sequencing was performed on peripheral blood. These receptors originate from a woman older than 75 with acute or convalescent COVID-19. The CDR3 runs from the conserved cysteine through the conserved F or W. D genes are given only for firm matches. Size values are once, few and many counts, or a class for expanded clones, and some rows have none.

TRBJ2-1	-	-	TRBV6-2/TRBV6-3	15	CASSYLDFSYNEQFF
TRBJ2-2	-	-	TRBV9	14	CASSIVTGTGELFF
TRBJ1-2	-	-	TRBV19	15	CASSIAGGSNYGYTF
TRBJ2-2	TRBD2	-	TRBV9	16	CASSPRLAGTAGELFF
TRBJ1-2	-	few	TRBV7-9	11	CASSGWGGYTF
TRBJ2-2	TRBD1	-	TRBV2	15	CASIEDRVDTGELFF
TRBJ2-3	-	-	TRBV5-1	14	CASSLGTSTDTQYF
TRBJ2-5	TRBD1	-	TRBV18	15	CASSPQQGAGETQYF
TRBJ2-1	-	-	TRBV27	13	CASSLYGYNEQFF
TRBJ2-1	-	once	TRBV11-2	16	CASSSPVGAAVYEQFF
TRBJ2-5	TRBD2	once	TRBV6-2/TRBV6-3	18	CASSTIRLGLAVQETQYF
TRBJ1-2	-	-	TRBV9	14	CASSGASRYYGYTF
TRBJ2-7	-	-	TRBV18	12	CASSPFGGEQYF
TRBJ2-5	TRBD2	-	TRBV18	20	CASSQEPDRGLAGGQETQYF
TRBJ1-2	TRBD1	-	TRBV5-5	14	CASSNGQGRTGYTF
TRBJ1-1	-	-	TRBV7-8	14	CASSREGGPTEAFF
TRBJ1-4	TRBD1	-	TRBV5-8	16	CASTRSRQGSNEKLFF
TRBJ2-5	-	-	TRBV28	13	CASSFLAEETQYF
TRBJ2-7	TRBD2	-	TRBV2	14	CASSGGLAGGEQYF
TRBJ1-3	-	-	TRBV4-2	12	CASSPESVTIYF
TRBJ2-3	TRBD1	-	TRBV5-5	18	CASSLWGDREMDTDTQYF
TRBJ1-1	-	-	TRBV6-6	15	CASSYSGGVDTEAFF
TRBJ2-3	-	-	TRBV19	14	CASSMGASTDTQYF
TRBJ2-3	TRBD2	-	TRBV5-1	16	CASSLDGGGATDTQYF
TRBJ1-4	-	few	TRBV7-9	15	CASSRLTTTNEKLFF
TRBJ1-4	-	-	TRBV28	14	CASRRGGTNEKLFF
TRBJ2-5	TRBD2	once	TRBV3-1/TRBV3-2	13	CASSPLAGETQYF
TRBJ2-4	-	-	TRBV6-5	15	CASTPGTAASGIQYF
TRBJ1-4	-	-	TRBV7-2	15	CASSPGIGTNEKLFF
TRBJ2-5	-	-	TRBV15	15	CATSRGHPEGGTQYF
TRBJ1-6	-	-	TRBV5-4	15	CASSLGQRFNSPLHF
TRBJ1-4	-	-	TRBV27	14	CASSLGGAGEKLFF
TRBJ1-1	-	-	TRBV7-9	15	CASSLDGQGYTEAFF
TRBJ1-4	TRBD1	-	TRBV29-1	13	CSVEQIQGQGVFF
TRBJ2-1	TRBD1	once	TRBV7-2	14	CASSLDGTGREQFF
TRBJ2-7	-	-	TRBV5-5	15	CASREGQIITYEQYF
TRBJ1-2	-	-	TRBV5-4	15	CASSIRTRTNYGYTF
TRBJ2-3	-	-	TRBV27	15	CASSPPAAGTDTQYF
TRBJ1-1	TRBD1	-	TRBV11-2	16	CASSPHYRGRYTEAFF
TRBJ2-5	TRBD1	-	TRBV11-2	15	CASSLTLGQGGTQYF
TRBJ2-1	TRBD2	-	TRBV7-6	15	CASSPSGASYNEQFF
TRBJ2-7	TRBD1	-	TRBV5-6	15	CASSLDGTGRYEQYF
TRBJ1-2	TRBD1	few	TRBV4-3	14	CASSQRTGVQGYTF
TRBJ1-2	-	-	TRBV3-1/TRBV3-2	12	CASSLSNYGYTF
TRBJ2-5	-	-	TRBV2	11	CATTEAGTQYF
TRBJ2-1	-	-	TRBV7-6	16	CASSLAAGSSYNEQFF
TRBJ2-3	TRBD2	-	TRBV11-3	15	CASSLGGGFTDTQYF
TRBJ2-7	TRBD1	-	TRBV5-1	14	CASSGDRGSYEQYF
TRBJ2-1	TRBD2	-	TRBV3-1/TRBV3-2	15	CASSQDLAGGSEQFF
TRBJ1-5	-	-	TRBV28	15	CASDLRAGMGQPQHF
TRBJ1-1	TRBD1	-	TRBV9	17	CASSVGLQGLMNTEAFF
TRBJ1-5	TRBD1	-	TRBV6-2/TRBV6-3	20	CASSPPRDRGRRNSNQPQHF
TRBJ2-7	-	-	TRBV5-6	14	CASSPGHYRGEQYF
TRBJ1-4	TRBD1	-	TRBV18	15	CASSPTGGAYEKLFF
TRBJ2-1	-	-	TRBV11-3	12	CASSGNLDEQFF
TRBJ1-4	TRBD1	few	TRBV19	14	CASKRQGSSEKLFF